This T cell receptor (beta chain) stems from a study of T cells in Graves' hyperthyroidism and ophthalmopathy. TCR beta CDR3 regions were amplified from RNA transcripts. First-round RT-PCR with HTBI primers amplified the TCR CDR3 region. Each CDR3 protein gets one entry after TCRdb re-called the multiplex PCR reads with MiXCR. The sample holds fewer than 650,000 distinct CDR3 sequences; 13% to 15% are singletons and the top ten take roughly 7%. The study's findings and limits: Most expanded thyroid clonotypes above 0.001 also appeared in blood.

The germline gives CDR1 DFQATT, CDR2 SNEGSKA (reference sequence). Trimming took 3 bases from V and 1 from J; bases not matched to a gene: 3. CDR3 length: 15 residues. This clonotype has a count of ten or more. Its target is not known. Ophthalmopathy patients showed a Clinical Activity Score of at least 3, NOSPECS grade of at least 4 and duration under 3 months. Patients with uncontrolled infections, other autoimmune diseases, pregnancy or lactation were excluded. Diagnoses were made from clinical symptoms, serum measures (thyroxine and TRAb), thyroid ultrasound and orbital computed tomography. Material for sequencing was blood. The rearrangement links TRBV20-1 to TRBJ2-5; TRBD2 matches at 12 bases. The TCR was taken from a young woman with Graves' ophthalmopathy. The CDR3 sequence: CSASTSGRRQETQYF. Written as DNA, the CDR3 is TGCAGTGCTAGCACTAGCGGGAGGCGCCAAGAGACCCAGTACTTC.